A single sample gave rise to the 24 T cell receptor beta chains below, sequenced in a study of blood T cell repertoires in COVID-19. Method: immunoSEQ multiplex PCR; TCRdb's copy keeps in-frame clones and lacks some. The data contain 200,000 to 300,000 clones, more than 80% of them singletons. Specimen: peripheral blood. The receptors here all came from a human donor in a cohort sampled during active COVID-19.

The J gene is TRBJ2-7, the V gene TRBV7-2; a possible D gene is TRBD1 (6 bases). This CDR3 is built from 13 residues. The germline V gene has CDR1 SGHTA and CDR2 FQGNSA. Trimming left V 4 bases short and J 6 bases short, with 13 bases between. As DNA, the CDR3 is TGTGCCAGCAGCTCGAACAGGGAACGCGAGCAGTACTTC. Amino acid sequence: CASSSNREREQYF.

The chain links TRBV29-1 to TRBJ2-7; 11 bases are shared with TRBD1. CDR1 is SQVTM and CDR2 is ANQGSEA in the germline V gene. The CDR3 is made up of 13 amino acids. V gave up 6 bases and J gave up 3 bases; unmatched junction bases: 4. CDR3 region: CSVGDRGIYEQYF. The DNA for the CDR3 is TGCAGCGTGGGGGACAGGGGGATCTACGAGCAGTACTTC.

The chain combines TRBV7-2 with TRBJ1-2; unclear D gene. In germline, CDR1 is SGHTA, CDR2 FQGNSA. The CDR3 totals 12 residues. Trimming shortened V by 5 bases and J by 4 bases, and 8 bases separated the two germline ends. CDR3 residues: CASSPTSYGYTF. The CDR3 bases are TGTGCCAGCAGCCCCACATCCTATGGCTACACCTTC.

The rearrangement links TRBV11-1 to TRBJ2-2; 8 bases agree with TRBD1. The trim removed 2 bases at V and 0 bases at J, leaving 2 bases unmatched. This CDR3 is built from 16 residues. Germline CDR1 and CDR2: SGHAT and FQDESV (reference sequence). The CDR3 DNA follows: TGTGCCAGCAGCTTACTACAGGGGGCGAACACCGGGGAGCTGTTTTTT. Its protein is CASSLLQGANTGELFF.

The V gene is TRBV5-4, the J gene TRBJ2-1, with D unresolved. The V end lost 2 bases, the J end lost 6 bases, and 15 bases lay between the germline ends. The CDR3 runs 15 residues. Germline CDR1 and CDR2: SGHNT and YYREEE (reference sequence). The CDR3 bases are TGTGCCAGCAGCTTCCCTCCGGGTACATCCAATGAGCAGTTCTTC. Translating gives CASSFPPGTSNEQFF.

The J gene is TRBJ2-5, the V gene TRBV29-1; tentative D call: TRBD1 (6 bases). The CDR3 consists of 16 residues. Germline V gene lookup returns CDR1 SQVTM and CDR2 ANQGSEA. V gave up 3 bases and J gave up 7 bases, with 24 bases separating them. The CDR3 nucleotides are TGCAGCGTTGACAACAGGGATAGAGGCACGAAGGGGACCCAGTACTTC. Translation gives CSVDNRDRGTKGTQYF.

The gene calls are TRBV5-6 and TRBJ2-7; the D gene is possibly TRBD1 (6 bases). CDR3 length: 12 residues. Germline lookup yields CDR1 SGHDT and CDR2 YYEEEE. V was shortened by 4 bases and J by 4 bases, with 9 bases between the two germline ends. For the CDR3, the DNA is TGTGCCAGCAGCCCGGGGACATACGAGCAGTACTTC. It is translated as CASSPGTYEQYF.

CDR3 protein: CASSRQGNTEAFF. CDR3 nucleotide sequence: TGTGCCAGCAGCCGACAGGGAAACACTGAAGCTTTCTTT. V gene TRBV12-3 or TRBV12-4 combines with J gene TRBJ1-1; 7 bases are a match to TRBD1. The CDR3 contains 13 residues. J was trimmed by 2 bases and V by 6 bases; bases with no gene match: 3.

The chain is built from TRBV3-1 (or the pseudogene TRBV3-2) and TRBJ2-3; possible D gene TRBD2, 5 bases. Trimming stripped 0 bases from V and 5 bases from J, with 15 bases between. This CDR3 is built from 16 residues. Per germline, CDR1 LGHDT and CDR2 YNNKEL (reference sequence). The CDR3 protein is CASSQDLIFRGDTQYF. The CDR3, as DNA: TGTGCCAGCAGCCAAGATCTAATTTTCCGGGGAGATACGCAGTATTTT.

The table lists this clone with a count of one. J is TRBJ2-1 and V is TRBV7-6; D gene ambiguous. V was pared by 0 bases and J by 0 bases, with 9 bases between. The CDR3 totals 16 residues. The germline CDR1 and CDR2 sequences are SGHVS and FNYEAQ. The CDR3 here is CASSLALRSSYNEQFF. DNA for the CDR3: TGTGCCAGCAGCTTAGCATTGCGGAGCTCCTACAATGAGCAGTTCTTC.

The chain employs TRBV10-1 and TRBJ2-7; TRBD1 might be the D (6 bases). The V gene lost 7 bases and the J gene lost 0 bases, with 10 bases spanning the gap. The CDR3 loop spans 13 amino acids. Germline-derived CDR1 and CDR2 are WNHNN and SYGVQD (reference sequence). The CDR3 DNA is TGCGCCAGCAACGCAGGGGTCTCCTACGAGCAGTACTTC. Translating gives CASNAGVSYEQYF.

The chain joins TRBV28 to TRBJ2-2; D is possibly TRBD1 (5 bases). Germline V gene lookup returns CDR1 MDHEN and CDR2 SYDVKM. The V and J ends lost 3 bases and 7 bases respectively, with 12 bases between them. The CDR3 has 14 amino acids. As DNA, the CDR3 is TGTGCCAGCAGTTTCCCAGGGTACGGCGGGGAGCTGTTTTTT. The encoded protein is CASSFPGYGGELFF.

In regard to this clone: The sample contains more than one DNA sequence encoding this CDR3. The chain carries TRBV6-1 and TRBJ1-5; tentative D call: TRBD1 (5 bases). The CDR3 is 14 amino acids. Germline V lookup: CDR1 MNHNS, CDR2 SASEGT. V lost 3 bases and J 1 base, leaving 7 bases between the germline ends. CDR3 sequence: CASSEGQSNQPQHF. In DNA form, the CDR3 reads TGTGCCAGCAGTGAGGGGCAGAGCAATCAGCCCCAGCATTTT.

The CDR3 DNA sequence: TGTGCCAGCACCTTAGGGACTAGTCATACGCAGTATTTT. Its translation: CASTLGTSHTQYF. The rearrangement links TRBV6-6 to TRBJ2-3; 8 bases match TRBD2. The V gene's germline CDR1 is MNHNY and CDR2 SVGAGI (reference sequence). Trimming removed 7 bases from V and 7 bases from J; junction bases left unmatched: 7. The CDR3 covers 13 residues.

This clone was detected many times. The chain carries TRBV28 and TRBJ2-7, with D perhaps TRBD1 (6 bases). Germline V gene sequence: CDR1 MDHEN, CDR2 SYDVKM. V was shortened by 7 bases and J by 6 bases, with 16 bases between the two germline ends. The CDR3 has 13 amino acids. The CDR3 sequence: CASIPTWGLEQYF. CDR3 coding DNA: TGTGCCAGCATTCCGACATGGGGGCTCGAGCAGTACTTC. The full variable domain, in which reference TRBV28 and TRBJ2-7 provide the parts outside the CDR3, is DVKVTQSSRYLVKRTGEKVFLECVQDMDHENMFWYRQDPGLGLRLIYFSYDVKMKEKGDIPEGYSVSREKKERFSLILESASTNQTSMYLCASIPTWGLEQYFGPGTRLTVT.

The chain joins TRBV6-5 to TRBJ2-2; 9 nucleotides line up with TRBD1. V lost 8 bases to trimming and J lost 6 bases; unmatched junction nucleotides: 10. Germline values: CDR1 MNHEY, CDR2 SVGAGI. The CDR3 length is 15 residues. CDR3 coding DNA: TGTGCCAGCCTACCTAGGACAGGGGAGGCCGGGGAGCTGTTTTTT. It is translated as CASLPRTGEAGELFF.

The rearrangement uses TRBV28 and TRBJ2-7; 8 nucleotides align to TRBD1. V lost 4 bases to trimming and J lost 5 bases; unmatched junction nucleotides: 7. Germline assignment: CDR1 MDHEN and CDR2 SYDVKM. CDR3 length: 14 residues. The CDR3 region is CASSSGTGADEQYF. The CDR3 DNA follows: TGTGCCAGCAGTTCAGGGACAGGAGCTGACGAGCAGTACTTC.

V is TRBV5-6 and J is TRBJ2-7; the D gene is possibly TRBD1 (6 bases). V lost 6 bases and J 8 bases, leaving 18 bases between the germline ends. This CDR3 is 13 amino acids long. The V gene's germline CDR1 is SGHDT and CDR2 YYEEEE. The CDR3 region is CASNPGRGGKQYF. The CDR3, as DNA: TGTGCCAGCAATCCGGGACGAGGGGGAAAGCAGTACTTC.

The chain uses TRBV20-1 and TRBJ2-7; possibly TRBD2 for D (5 bases). The CDR3 runs 11 residues. V dropped 5 bases and J dropped 5 bases, with 10 bases sitting between them. CDR1 and CDR2 (germline): DFQATT, SNEGSKA (reference sequence). The CDR3 region is CSAFSDHEQYF. CDR3 DNA sequence: TGCAGTGCTTTTAGCGACCACGAGCAGTACTTC.

This rearrangement joins TRBV5-6 to TRBJ1-1; 7 bases are a match to TRBD1. The germline gives CDR1 SGHDT, CDR2 YYEEEE. The CDR3 contains 15 residues. The junction had 9 bases not matched to a gene; V was cut back by 4 bases and J by 3 bases. CDR3 residues: CASSATQGSHTEAFF. The DNA of the CDR3 is TGTGCCAGCAGCGCAACACAGGGGTCTCACACTGAAGCTTTCTTT.

CDR3 nucleotide sequence: TGTGCTAGTGGTTTCGAGGACAGGGTTTATCAGCCCCAGCATTTT. Its translation: CASGFEDRVYQPQHF. The chain has TRBV12-5 and TRBJ1-5; 8 nucleotides match TRBD1. CDR3 length equals 15 residues. Germline CDR1 and CDR2: LGHNT and FRNRAP. Germline trimming cut 3 bases from V and 5 bases from J; bases unmatched to any gene: 6.

The CDR3 sequence is CAWSVHVNTEAFF. In nucleotides, the CDR3 is TGTGCCTGGAGTGTACACGTGAACACTGAAGCTTTCTTT. The J gene is TRBJ1-1, the V gene TRBV30; D is undetermined. CDR1 and CDR2 (germline): GTSNPN, SVGIG (reference sequence). V lost 0 bases, J lost 0 bases, and 5 bases lay in between. The CDR3 contains 13 residues.

This clone was recorded only once. The J gene is TRBJ2-1, the V gene TRBV19; 10 positions match TRBD2. Looked up from germline, CDR1 is LNHDA and CDR2 is SQIVND (reference sequence). The CDR3 runs to 18 residues. Unmatched junction bases numbered 10, after V lost 0 bases and J lost 5 bases. The CDR3, as DNA: TGTGCCAGTAGTATAGATGGTTCAGGCCTAGCGGGAGACAATGAGCAGTTCTTC. This translates into CASSIDGSGLAGDNEQFF.

The chain is built from TRBV9 and TRBJ2-7; 8 positions agree with TRBD2. The trim removed 0 bases at V and 2 bases at J, leaving 4 bases unmatched. The CDR3 loop spans 15 amino acids. Germline CDR1 is SGDLS and CDR2 is YYNGEE. The CDR3 region has the DNA TGTGCCAGCAGCGTAGCGGGACTAGGTACCTACGAGCAGTACTTC. This encodes CASSVAGLGTYEQYF.